This T cell receptor beta chain stems from a study of CD8 T cells in ankylosing spondylitis. Study outcomes and limitations: Made up of eight highly homologous variants, a TCR beta motif appeared characteristic of ankylosing spondylitis blood. Disease-linked clones displayed a CD8+ phenotype and appeared relatively rarely in peripheral blood.

5'-RACE, quantitative and with molecular barcodes, yielded the TCR beta libraries. TCRdb re-derived calls from the 5' RACE reads in MiXCR, one entry per CDR3 protein. The repertoire holds 240,000 or so distinct CDR3 sequences, around 9.1% seen once, with 6.5% to 7% in the top ten. The germline gives CDR1 MNHEY, CDR2 SMNVEV (reference sequence). The J segment lost 5 bases and the V segment lost 4 bases, leaving 4 bases of the junction unmatched. CDR3 size: 13 residues. This clonotype has more than one count but fewer than ten. Its target is not known. The sequence was collected from a male donor with ankylosing spondylitis or in good health (not recorded which). The genes are TRBV27 and TRBJ2-5; 7 bases are a match to TRBD1. Material: blood, either unsorted or a sorted T cell fraction (not recorded which). The CDR3 region has the DNA TGTGCCAGCAGTTACAGGGGCCGGGAGACCCAGTACTTC. It codes for CASSYRGRETQYF.